These 13 T cell receptor beta chains share one sample of origin, sequenced in a study of blood T cell repertoires in COVID-19. Sequencing used immunoSEQ multiplex PCR; TCRdb keeps in-frame clones, though not all of them. This table has approximately 120,000 clones, around 85% appearing once. Sequenced: peripheral blood. Receptors were obtained from a man aged 30 to 45 with COVID-19, enrolled during active disease.

This chain connects TRBV6-1 to TRBJ1-2; no clear D. The CDR3 sequence is 12 residues long. Deletions cut 2 bases from V and 7 bases from J, with 8 bases between. Germline assignment: CDR1 MNHNS and CDR2 SASEGT. This CDR3 reads CASSEMAGGYTF. The DNA of the CDR3 is TGTGCCAGCAGTGAAATGGCTGGTGGCTACACCTTC.

The chain couples TRBV9 to TRBJ2-1, with TRBD2 matching 10 bases. Germline CDR1 reads SGDLS; CDR2 reads YYNGEE. The CDR3 totals 14 residues. Unmatched junction bases numbered 5, after V lost 4 bases and J lost 7 bases. For the CDR3, the DNA is TGTGCCAGCAGCCCAGCGGGAGGGGGGAATGAGCAGTTCTTC. This codes for CASSPAGGGNEQFF.

This clone occurred many times. This CDR3 reads CASSLIKDRSGISPLHF. CDR3 DNA: TGTGCCAGCAGTTTGATTAAAGACAGGTCTGGTATTTCACCCCTCCACTTT. The rearrangement joins TRBV28 to TRBJ1-6; tentatively, D is TRBD1 (6 bases). V dropped 3 bases and J dropped 9 bases, with 21 bases sitting between them. The CDR3 spans 17 residues. CDR1 and CDR2 (germline): MDHEN, SYDVKM. The full variable domain, completed using reference TRBV28 and TRBJ1-6, is DVKVTQSSRYLVKRTGEKVFLECVQDMDHENMFWYRQDPGLGLRLIYFSYDVKMKEKGDIPEGYSVSREKKERFSLILESASTNQTSMYLCASSLIKDRSGISPLHFGNGTRLTVT.

A word on this clone: The junction does not match germline at one end; this may be a read error. CDR3 sequence reads: CASSQEKGAVSHEQYF. In DNA form, the CDR3 reads TGTGCCAGCAGCCAAGAGAAGGGGGCCGTCTCCCACGAGCAGTACTTC. The V and J genes are TRBV3-1 (or the pseudogene TRBV3-2) and TRBJ2-7; 7 positions match TRBD1. CDR3 length: 16 residues. CDR1 is LGHDT, CDR2 YNNKEL, per germline (reference sequence).

This clone has only one observation. The gene calls are TRBV9 and TRBJ1-2; 10 nucleotides agree with TRBD1. There are 14 residues in the CDR3. The V gene end was trimmed by 3 bases and the J gene end by 7 bases; junction bases not matched to a gene: 6. Germline lookup yields CDR1 SGDLS and CDR2 YYNGEE. This CDR3 is CASSETGGVGGYTF. The CDR3 nucleotides read TGTGCCAGCAGCGAGACAGGGGGCGTAGGTGGCTACACCTTC.

J is TRBJ1-5 and V is TRBV6-2 or TRBV6-3, with TRBD1 matching 9 bases. J was trimmed by 1 base and V by 5 bases; bases with no gene match: 9. Germline V gene lookup returns CDR1 MNHEY and CDR2 SVGEGT. The CDR3 has 17 amino acids. The CDR3 region is CASSPRGQGRSNQPQHF. CDR3 coding DNA: TGTGCCAGCAGTCCCCGGGGACAGGGTAGGAGCAATCAGCCCCAGCATTTT.

The rearrangement uses TRBV29-1 and TRBJ2-2; 10 nucleotides agree with TRBD2. V gave up 6 bases and J gave up 3 bases; unmatched junction bases: 7. The CDR3 has 15 residues. Germline V gene data show CDR1 as SQVTM and CDR2 as ANQGSEA. The DNA for the CDR3 is TGCAGCGTCCTAGCGGGAGCAACGGACACCGGGGAGCTGTTTTTT. Protein product: CSVLAGATDTGELFF.

The chain combines TRBV21-1 with TRBJ2-1; the table's D call, TRBD2, has no DNA check behind it. TRBV21-1 constitutes a pseudogene. The CDR3 spans 17 residues. In nucleotides, the CDR3 is TGTGCCAGCAGCAAAGGTCCGACTAGCGGGGCATACAATGAGCAGTTCTTC. Translating it yields CASSKGPTSGAYNEQFF.

The J gene is TRBJ1-1, the V gene TRBV5-1, with D uncertain. Trimming left V 5 bases short and J 4 bases short, with 15 bases between. Germline CDR1 SGHRS, CDR2 YFSETQ. This CDR3 spans 14 amino acids. CDR3 loop: CASRGFVTGTEAFF. CDR3 DNA: TGCGCCAGCAGAGGATTCGTTACGGGCACTGAAGCTTTCTTT.

The chain employs TRBV29-1 and TRBJ1-2, with 10 bases aligning to TRBD1. The CDR3 length is 14 residues. The trim removed 3 bases at V and 4 bases at J, leaving 5 bases unmatched. Germline CDR1 is SQVTM and CDR2 is ANQGSEA. The CDR3 loop reads CSVDRQGASYGYTF. The DNA for the CDR3 is TGCAGCGTTGATCGACAGGGGGCCAGCTATGGCTACACCTTC.

This clone showed up just a few times. This chain connects TRBV6-5 to TRBJ1-1; the D is unclear. V was clipped by 2 bases and J by 4 bases, with 8 bases between them. Germline CDR1 MNHEY, CDR2 SVGAGI. The CDR3 is made up of 13 amino acids. This CDR3 is CASSYREGTEAFF. The CDR3 bases are TGTGCCAGCAGTTACAGGGAGGGCACTGAAGCTTTCTTT.

The rearrangement uses TRBV24-1 and TRBJ2-3; TRBD2 is a possible D gene (6 bases). Germline CDR1 KGHDR, CDR2 SFDVKD. The CDR3 is made up of 16 amino acids. V dropped 0 bases and J dropped 3 bases, with 12 bases sitting between them. DNA for the CDR3: TGTGCCACCAGTGATTTGCGCCAGGGAGGAACAGATACGCAGTATTTT. This translates into CATSDLRQGGTDTQYF.

The V and J genes are TRBV7-9 and TRBJ2-1, with D possibly being TRBD2 (6 bases). The CDR3 loop spans 15 amino acids. Germline V gene sequence: CDR1 SEHNR, CDR2 FQNEAQ (reference sequence). V lost 4 bases and J lost 6, with 16 bases in between. CDR3 DNA sequence: TGTGCCAGCAGCTCCCCCCGGCGGGGTCTCAATGAGCAGTTCTTC. This translates into CASSSPRRGLNEQFF.